Given below is one T cell receptor (beta chain) in context. Original processing methods: Using reference gene primer amplification, nucleated cell counts were estimated. Data came from immunoSEQ multiplex PCR; TCRdb stores just in-frame clones and leaves some out. That table is the source of V, J and clone size, and D and trimming were worked out from the DNA. Of about 350,000 clones listed, around 91% are singletons. This entry comes from a study of blood T cell repertoires in COVID-19. Looking at the study overall: Samples came from the United States, Italy and Spain, spanning acute and convalescent COVID-19. Sources were T cells, B-cell-depleted T cells, or PBMCs; the material itself was cDNA or gDNA.

Germline assignment: CDR1 SGHAT and CDR2 FQNNGV. With 0 bases clipped from V and 5 bases from J, the junction kept 5 bases outside the gene matches. The CDR3 consists of 15 residues. Sequenced sample: peripheral blood. The V call is TRBV11-2, the J call TRBJ2-3; 7 bases match TRBD2. The sequence was obtained from a woman in her late teens or twenties who had recovered from COVID-19. As DNA, the CDR3 is TGTGCCAGCAGCTTAGATCTGGGGAGGGGAGATACGCAGTATTTT. Residues: CASSLDLGRGDTQYF. Drawing the rest from reference TRBV11-2 and TRBJ2-3, the complete variable domain is EAGVAQSPRYKIIEKRQSVAFWCNPISGHATLYWYQQILGQGPKLLIQFQNNGVVDDSQLPKDRFSAERLKGVDSTLKIQPAKLEDSAVYLCASSLDLGRGDTQYFGPGTRLTVL.